This TCR beta chain comes out of a study of human T cells and chemical hapten exposure. Study background: Donors were sensitized with 2% DPC on the upper inner arm. Patch testing was performed with 0.01% DPC on the upper back, with reading at 6 days.

This clonotype was seen at least ten times. Indicated time point: patch test 1, 2 weeks after DPC sensitization. Treatment here: therapeutic diphenylcyclopropenone sensitization with weekly scalp DPC. Donors were 18 to 70-year-old alopecia patients suitable for DPC. V dropped 3 bases and J dropped 5; count of bases not matched to a gene: 2. The CDR3 totals 14 residues. Germline V CDR1 and CDR2: LGHDT, YNNKEL (reference sequence). TCRdb ran MiXCR on the RACE reads and lists one entry per CDR3 protein. The sample contains 180,000 or so distinct CDR3 sequences, 13% to 15% of which appear only once. The rearrangement joins TRBV3-1 to TRBJ1-2; 11 positions match TRBD1. The input for sequencing was whole blood, taken in connection with sensitization to the hapten diphenylcyclopropenone (DPC). This TCR came from a woman between 25 and 40 years old with alopecia areata. Some clones in this sample may be carry-over from other donors' samples. The CDR3 is CASSHRDRGYGYTF. The CDR3 nucleotides are TGTGCCAGCAGCCACCGGGACAGGGGGTATGGCTACACCTTC.